This TCR beta chain was captured by sequencing in a study of CD8+ T cells in alopecia areata. Study information: Oral tofacitinib (5 to 10 mg twice daily) was administered to treated patients. Study results and limitations: Clonality in lesional scalp, especially alopecia totalis/universalis, exceeded that of normal scalp.

With regard to this clone: Antigen unknown.

cDNA prepared by RNA extraction and subsequent reverse transcription served as the template for sequencing. This table comes from immunoSEQ multiplex PCR, and its TCRdb copy is limited to in-frame clones, with some not included. The sample comprises about 140,000 clones, roughly 61% of which are singletons, and under 6.5% rests with the top ten. The sample consisted of CD4+ T cells sorted from blood, taken at week 0. The sequence was collected from a human donor with alopecia areata.

The CDR3 spells CASSRQNSNQPQHF. In DNA form, the CDR3 reads TGTGCCAGTAGTAGGCAAAATAGCAATCAGCCCCAGCATTTT. The gene calls are TRBV19 and TRBJ1-5; unclear D gene. This CDR3 has 14 amino acids. Trimming took 4 bases from V and 0 from J, leaving 7 bases between them. The germline CDR1 and CDR2 sequences are LNHDA and SQIVND (reference sequence).